This is a list of T cell receptor beta chains from one sample in a study of shared clonotypes between healthy human individuals. The repertoire was sequenced with immunoSEQ multiplex PCR; TCRdb's copy has only in-frame clones and lacks some. The sample lists about 1.1 million clones; about 84% were seen once. The specimen was memory CD4+ T cells from PBMCs. All receptors derive from a young man in good health. Some clones in this sample may be carry-over from other donors' samples. CDR3s include the opening cysteine and the closing phenylalanine or tryptophan. The D gene is left open where the match is weak. Rows give clone size only sometimes, using once, few, many, or a class for an expanded clone.

TRBJ2-2 TRBV30 few - TGTGCCTGGAGGACCAGACCGAACACCGGGGAGCTGTTTTTT CAWRTRPNTGELFF
TRBJ2-3 TRBV5-1 - - TGCGCCAGCAGCCCACTTGGCGGTCTACTTAGCACAGATACGCAGTATTTT CASSPLGGLLSTDTQYF
TRBJ2-7 TRBV27 - - TGTGCCAGCAGTTTATCGCGGATTGCAAGCCAGAGCTCCTACGAGCAGTACTTC CASSLSRIASQSSYEQYF
TRBJ1-3 TRBV28 - - TGTGCCAGCAGTGGGTTGACAAAAGGAAACACCATATATTTT CASSGLTKGNTIYF
TRBJ1-5 TRBV6-6 - TRBD1 TGTGCCAGCAGAGCCCAGACAGGGTTAGGGAATCAGCCCCAGCATTTT CASRAQTGLGNQPQHF
TRBJ1-1 TRBV2 once - TGTGCCAGCAGTGAATTGGGACCTGGGGAAGCTTTCTTT CASSELGPGEAFF
TRBJ2-2 TRBV6-6 - - TGTGCCAGCAGTTCTGCAGGGCCGGGGGAGCTGTTTTTT CASSSAGPGELFF
TRBJ2-7 TRBV5-4 - - TGTGCCAGCAGTCACCTTGAGGGCGCAGGGAACGAGCAGTACTTC CASSHLEGAGNEQYF
TRBJ1-2 TRBV2 - - TGTGCCTTTAACACGTTCGGGGGGGGTGGCTACACCTTC CAFNTFGGGGYTF
TRBJ1-4 TRBV19 few - TGTGCCAGTAGTGTCCGGGATGGAACGGTACTGTTTTTT CASSVRDGTVLFF
TRBJ2-2 TRBV28 - - TGTGCCAGCAGTTTTGACCCCTCCGGGGAGCTGTTTTTT CASSFDPSGELFF
TRBJ2-2 TRBV5-1 few - TGCGCCAGCAAGCTTCCTGGCTTCGCGAACACCGGGGAGCTGTTTTTT CASKLPGFANTGELFF
TRBJ2-5 TRBV5-1 - - TGCGCCAGCAGCTTAGGACTGACACTACAAGAGACCCAGTACTTC CASSLGLTLQETQYF
TRBJ1-1 TRBV20-1 - - TGCAGTGCTGCGGTAGAAGCTTTCTTT CSAAVEAFF
TRBJ2-7 TRBV6-6 - TRBD2 TGTGCCACGCGTCGCGGGGACTACTCCTACGAGCAGTACTTC CATRRGDYSYEQYF
TRBJ1-3 TRBV2 - - TGTGCCAGCCTCAGACAGGTCTCTGGAAACACCATATATTTT CASLRQVSGNTIYF
TRBJ2-2 TRBV5-4 - - TGTGCCAGCAGCTTGGCCGCGGTCACCGGGGAGCTGTTTTTT CASSLAAVTGELFF
TRBJ2-7 TRBV4-2 - TRBD1 TGTGCCAGCAGCCGTCCTGGACAGGAGTCCTACGAGCAGTACTTC CASSRPGQESYEQYF
TRBJ1-5 TRBV2 - TRBD1 TGTGCCAGCAGTGGACAGGGAAATCAGCCCCAGCATTTT CASSGQGNQPQHF
TRBJ2-2 TRBV5-1 - - TGCGCCAGCAGCTTGGAGGGGAACACCGGGGAGCTGTTTTTT CASSLEGNTGELFF
TRBJ1-5 TRBV19 - - TGTGCCAGTAGTATCGGAGGAGGGGCCAATCAGCCCCAGCATTTT CASSIGGGANQPQHF
TRBJ1-1 TRBV7-2 - - TGTGCCAGCAGCTTAGGACAGATGAACACTGAAGCTTTCTTT CASSLGQMNTEAFF
TRBJ2-1 TRBV7-6 few TRBD2 TGTGCCAGCAGCTTATTGGGACTAGCGGGGGGGTCCTACAATGAGCAGTTCTTC CASSLLGLAGGSYNEQFF
TRBJ2-1 TRBV19 - - TGTGCCAGTAGTATAGGGATGAATTATGCGAATGAGCAGTTCTTC CASSIGMNYANEQFF
TRBJ2-6 TRBV5-1 - - TGCGCCAGCAGCCCTACTAGTCAGGGGTACGGGGCCAACGTCCTGACTTTC CASSPTSQGYGANVLTF
TRBJ1-1 TRBV18 few - TGTGCCAGCTCACCTCAGGGGAACGCAGGCACTGAAGCTTTCTTT CASSPQGNAGTEAFF
TRBJ2-1 TRBV2 - TRBD2 TGTGCCAGCAGTTTCCTAGCGGGAGGTTTCTCCTACAATGAGCAGTTCTTC CASSFLAGGFSYNEQFF
TRBJ1-4 TRBV14 once TRBD1 TGTGCCAGCAGCCAAGTTGGCAGGGGGTATGAAAAACTGTTTTTT CASSQVGRGYEKLFF
TRBJ1-1 TRBV6-5 - - TGTGCCAGCAGTGGACAATGGAACACTGAAGCTTTCTTT CASSGQWNTEAFF